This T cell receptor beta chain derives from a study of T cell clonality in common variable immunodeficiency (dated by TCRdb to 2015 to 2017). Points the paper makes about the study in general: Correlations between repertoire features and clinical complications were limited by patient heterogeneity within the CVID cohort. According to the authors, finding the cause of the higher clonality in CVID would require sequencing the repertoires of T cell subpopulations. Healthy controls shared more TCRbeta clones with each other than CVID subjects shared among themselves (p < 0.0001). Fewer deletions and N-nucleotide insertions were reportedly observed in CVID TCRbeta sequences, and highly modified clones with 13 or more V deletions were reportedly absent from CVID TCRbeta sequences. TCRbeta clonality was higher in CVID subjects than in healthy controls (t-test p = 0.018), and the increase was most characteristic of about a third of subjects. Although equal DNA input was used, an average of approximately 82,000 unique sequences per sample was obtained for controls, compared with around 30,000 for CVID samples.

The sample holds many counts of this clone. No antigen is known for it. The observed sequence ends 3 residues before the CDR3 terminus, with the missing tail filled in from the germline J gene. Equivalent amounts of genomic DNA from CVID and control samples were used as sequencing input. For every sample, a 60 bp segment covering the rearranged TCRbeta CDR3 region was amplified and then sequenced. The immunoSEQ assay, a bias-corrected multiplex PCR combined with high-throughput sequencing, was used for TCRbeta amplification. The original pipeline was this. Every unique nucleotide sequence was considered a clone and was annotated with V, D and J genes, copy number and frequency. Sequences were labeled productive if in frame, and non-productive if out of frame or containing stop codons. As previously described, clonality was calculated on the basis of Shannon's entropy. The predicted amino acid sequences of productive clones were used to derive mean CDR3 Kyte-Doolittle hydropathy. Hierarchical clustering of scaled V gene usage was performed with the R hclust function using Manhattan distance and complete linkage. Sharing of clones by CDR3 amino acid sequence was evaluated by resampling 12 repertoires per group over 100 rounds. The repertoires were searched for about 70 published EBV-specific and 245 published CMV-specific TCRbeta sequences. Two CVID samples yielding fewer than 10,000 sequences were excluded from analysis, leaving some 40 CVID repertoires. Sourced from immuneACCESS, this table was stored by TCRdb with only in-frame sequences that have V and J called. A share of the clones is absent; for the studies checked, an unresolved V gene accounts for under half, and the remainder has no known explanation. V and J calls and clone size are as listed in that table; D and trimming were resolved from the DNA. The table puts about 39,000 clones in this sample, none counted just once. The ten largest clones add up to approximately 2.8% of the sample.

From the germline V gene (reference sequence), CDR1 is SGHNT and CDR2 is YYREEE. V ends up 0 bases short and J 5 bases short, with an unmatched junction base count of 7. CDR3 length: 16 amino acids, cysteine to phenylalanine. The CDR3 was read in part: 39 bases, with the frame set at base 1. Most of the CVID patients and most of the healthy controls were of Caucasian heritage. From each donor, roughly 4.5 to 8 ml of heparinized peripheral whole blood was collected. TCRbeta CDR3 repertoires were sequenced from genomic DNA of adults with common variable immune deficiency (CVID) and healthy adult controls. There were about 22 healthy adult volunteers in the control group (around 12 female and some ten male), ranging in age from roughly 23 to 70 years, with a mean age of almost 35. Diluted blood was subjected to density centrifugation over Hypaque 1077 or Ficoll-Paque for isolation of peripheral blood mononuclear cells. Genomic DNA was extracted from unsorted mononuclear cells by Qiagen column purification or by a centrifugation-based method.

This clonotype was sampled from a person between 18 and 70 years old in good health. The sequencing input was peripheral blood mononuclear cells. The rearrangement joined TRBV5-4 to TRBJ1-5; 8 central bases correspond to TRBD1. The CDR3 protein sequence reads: CASSLGPGGADQPQHF. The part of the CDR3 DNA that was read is TGTGCCAGCAGCTTGGGTCCAGGGGGCGCGGATCAGCCC.